The table lists the clone carrying this TCR beta chain with many counts. CDR3 length: 16 residues. Germline loops: CDR1 MNHEY, CDR2 SMNVEV (reference sequence). V lost 8 bases, J lost 5 bases, and 11 bases stayed unmatched. A single record per CDR3 protein comes from TCRdb applying MiXCR to the RT-PCR reads. The sample lists hundreds of thousands of distinct CDR3 sequences, about 14% seen once, with 3.6% in the top ten. The sample taken for sequencing was memory CD4+ T cells from blood. The chain has TRBV27 and TRBJ2-3; 12 nucleotides align to TRBD2. This TCR came from a female donor in good health, serving as a healthy control. The CDR3 loop is CASSQASGRAGDTQYF. DNA for the CDR3: TGTGCCAGCTCTCAGGCTAGCGGGAGGGCGGGAGATACGCAGTATTTT.